The sequence of this TCR beta chain was determined in a study of CD8+ T cells in alopecia areata. About the study: Grafted skin came from C3H/HeJ donors with spontaneous alopecia (about 6-13 months old) and was placed on roughly 7-11-week-old female C3H/HeJ mice. Findings of the study overall: Lesional scalp, notably in alopecia totalis/universalis, had clonality above that of normal scalp. Relative to mice, TCR sharing across patients was less clear, a difference possibly HLA-related. Scalp data also include sequences from resident alphabeta T cells of normal skin.

CD4, CD8alpha, NKG2D, NKG2ACE and other markers were used to sort pooled cutaneous lymph node cells. Note on this clone: Its antigen remains unknown. A junction boundary mismatches the germline segment, possibly from a read error. Genes here carry mouse names. The observed sequence ends 4 residues before the CDR3 terminus, with the missing tail filled in from the germline J gene.

This CDR3 is built from 15 residues. CDR1 is NNHNN, CDR2 SYGAGS, per germline (reference sequence). RNA was extracted and reverse transcribed into cDNA as the sequencing template. Produced via immunoSEQ multiplex PCR; TCRdb's table is partial and in-frame only. The repertoire yields approximately 300,000 clones, none seen only once; the top ten contain about 1.2%. The genes are TRBV13-2 and TRBJ1-2; D is perhaps TRBD1 (5 bases). This TCR was recovered from a C3H/HeJ mouse with alopecia areata. This strain's MHC haplotype is H2-k. The sample consisted of CD4+ T cells sorted from a lymph node. CDR3 DNA (partial): TGTGCCAGCGGGGATGGGACTGGCCCAAACTCC. Translation gives CASGDGTGPNS. The whole CDR3 sequence is CASGDGTGPNSDYTF.